The 23 T cell receptor beta chains below come from one sample, sequenced in a study of brain T cells in children with intractable seizures. Time point noted: blood from clinic visit 5 months post-surgery; TSC patient then seizure free. Sequencing used immunoSEQ multiplex PCR; TCRdb keeps in-frame clones, though not all of them. The sample shows 340,000 or so clones, roughly 92% of them seen only once. This specimen consisted of peripheral blood, obtained 4 to 6 months after surgery. These receptors all come from a boy younger than two with tuberous sclerosis and intractable seizures.

V and J are TRBV28 and TRBJ2-4, with 14 bases aligning to TRBD2. The CDR3 is 19 amino acids. The V gene end was trimmed by 0 bases and the J gene end by 3 bases; junction bases not matched to a gene: 7. In germline, CDR1 is MDHEN, CDR2 SYDVKM. CDR3: CASSLWGLAGAGVKNIQYF. The CDR3 nucleotides read TGTGCCAGCAGTTTATGGGGACTAGCGGGAGCTGGGGTCAAAAACATTCAGTACTTC.

The rearrangement links TRBV6-4 to TRBJ1-5; D not certain. Germline values: CDR1 MRHNA, CDR2 SNTAGT. The germline V and J ends were trimmed by 3 bases and 0 bases, with 6 bases remaining between them. The CDR3 runs to 14 residues. As DNA, the CDR3 is TGTGCCAGCAGTGATGAGTATAGCAATCAGCCCCAGCATTTT. This encodes CASSDEYSNQPQHF.

The chain recombines TRBV5-1 with TRBJ2-7; 12 bases fit TRBD1. CDR1 is SGHRS, CDR2 YFSETQ, per germline. There are 15 residues in the CDR3. Trimming at V came to 2 bases and at J to 7 bases, leaving 7 bases not matched to a gene. CDR3 sequence: CASSFLGTGGDEQYF. The CDR3 DNA is TGCGCCAGCAGCTTCCTCGGGACAGGGGGCGATGAGCAGTACTTC.

The chain couples TRBV7-9 to TRBJ1-1; D may be TRBD1 (5 bases). CDR3 length: 15 amino acids. Between the trimmed V and J ends, which lost 5 bases and 2 bases, there was a span of 15 bases. Germline-derived CDR1 and CDR2 are SEHNR and FQNEAQ (reference sequence). The CDR3 loop reads CASSLLYRGNTEAFF. The CDR3 DNA sequence: TGTGCCAGCAGCCTCCTTTATAGGGGTAACACTGAAGCTTTCTTT.

The chain uses TRBV2 and TRBJ2-5; D uncertain. Germline loops: CDR1 SNHLY, CDR2 FYNNEI. Trimming left V 7 bases short and J 5 bases short, with 11 bases between. CDR3 length: 12 residues. In DNA form, the CDR3 reads TGTGCCAGCAATTACGGCCCGGAGACCCAGTACTTC. It specifies CASNYGPETQYF.

Written as DNA, the CDR3 is TGTGCCACCAGTGAGGGGCGGTTAACCTCCACAGATACGCAGTATTTT. It translates to CATSEGRLTSTDTQYF. V usage is TRBV24-1 and J usage is TRBJ2-3, with a tentative D call TRBD1 (5 bases). The germline CDR1 and CDR2 sequences are KGHDR and SFDVKD. The CDR3 spans 16 residues. Trimming stripped 4 bases from V and 2 bases from J, with 15 bases between.

The genes are TRBV5-6 and TRBJ2-3; maybe TRBD2 (6 bases). Deletions cut 1 base from V and 2 bases from J, with 17 bases between. Germline values: CDR1 SGHDT, CDR2 YYEEEE. CDR3 length: 17 residues. This CDR3 reads CASSLLGVAENTDTQYF. In DNA, the CDR3 is TGTGCCAGCAGCTTGTTAGGGGTAGCGGAAAACACAGATACGCAGTATTTT.

This chain joins TRBV4-2 and TRBJ2-5; 7 bases line up with TRBD2. The CDR3 spans 13 residues. The germline CDR1 and CDR2 sequences are LGHNA and YNFKEQ. V gave up 7 bases and J gave up 5 bases; unmatched junction bases: 7. The CDR3 nucleotides are TGTGCCAGCACCCGGGGGGTAGGCGAGACCCAGTACTTC. It codes for CASTRGVGETQYF.

This sequence joins TRBV27 and TRBJ1-2, with a tentative D call TRBD1 (5 bases). Trimming took 5 bases from V and 5 from J, leaving 15 bases between them. The CDR3 contains 14 residues. Germline assignment: CDR1 MNHEY and CDR2 SMNVEV (reference sequence). CDR3 in amino acids: CASSPSQRGYGYTF. The CDR3 DNA reads TGTGCCAGCAGTCCCAGCCAGCGGGGGTATGGCTACACCTTC.

This clone appeared once. The chain uses TRBV5-4 and TRBJ1-4; tentatively, D is TRBD1 (6 bases). CDR1 is SGHNT, CDR2 YYREEE, per germline (reference sequence). This CDR3 comprises 15 residues. V lost 3 bases and J 7 bases, leaving 16 bases between the germline ends. The CDR3 spells CASSSGVQGCEKLFF. The CDR3 DNA reads as TGTGCCAGCAGCTCGGGTGTGCAGGGGTGTGAAAAACTGTTTTTT.

This chain joins TRBV2 and TRBJ2-1, with D possibly TRBD1 on 6 matching bases. Trimming left V 1 base short and J 4 bases short, with 14 bases between. The germline V gene encodes CDR1 SNHLY and CDR2 FYNNEI. This CDR3 contains 16 residues. CDR3 loop: CASSEEQGLLYNEQFF. The CDR3 DNA reads as TGTGCCAGCAGTGAAGAACAGGGCCTACTGTACAATGAGCAGTTCTTC.

The chain has TRBV5-3 and TRBJ2-5; 9 bases align to TRBD2. TRBV5-3 is placed among ORFs of uncertain function. CDR3 size: 16 residues. The J segment lost 5 bases and the V segment lost 4 bases, leaving 12 bases of the junction unmatched. CDR3 bases: TGTGCCAGAAGCCCCCCCCGAGCGGGGGGCGTGGAGACCCAGTACTTC. Translating gives CARSPPRAGGVETQYF.

The V gene is TRBV6-5, the J gene TRBJ2-5; D perhaps matches TRBD1 (6 bases). Germline V lookup: CDR1 MNHEY, CDR2 SVGAGI. V lost 6 bases, J lost 0 bases, and 11 bases lay in between. The CDR3 contains 14 residues. The CDR3 region is CASSLDRNQETQYF. CDR3 nucleotides: TGTGCCAGCAGCCTGGACAGAAACCAAGAGACCCAGTACTTC.

This sequence joins TRBV9 and TRBJ2-1; 14 bases map to TRBD2. The CDR3 contains 20 residues. V shed 3 bases and J 0 bases; nucleotides not matched to a gene: 11. In germline, CDR1 is SGDLS, CDR2 YYNGEE. The CDR3 sequence: CASSGRGLAGAGVSYNEQFF. The CDR3 nucleotides read TGTGCCAGCAGCGGCCGGGGACTAGCGGGAGCGGGGGTCTCCTACAATGAGCAGTTCTTC.

The V gene is TRBV7-9, the J gene TRBJ2-1, with 8 bases lining up with TRBD1. V was clipped by 5 bases and J by 8 bases; unmatched bases: 11. Germline loops: CDR1 SEHNR, CDR2 FQNEAQ (reference sequence). CDR3 length: 15 amino acids. CDR3 in amino acids: CASSPRDRPRDEQFF. CDR3 bases: TGTGCCAGCAGCCCCCGGGACAGGCCTAGGGATGAGCAGTTCTTC.

This clone was seen just once. The rearrangement joins TRBV5-1 to TRBJ2-7; 13 bases match TRBD2. CDR3 size: 17 residues. Germline lookup yields CDR1 SGHRS and CDR2 YFSETQ. V shed 0 bases, J shed 2 bases, and the junction held 5 bases outside the gene matches. The CDR3 spells CASSLGLAGGTTYEQYF. The CDR3 DNA reads TGCGCCAGCAGCTTGGGACTAGCGGGGGGAACGACCTACGAGCAGTACTTC.

J is TRBJ2-2 and V is TRBV12-5, with 7 nucleotides matching TRBD1. Germline V lookup: CDR1 LGHNT, CDR2 FRNRAP. Losses at the gene ends were 0 bases for V and 2 bases for J; bases not matched to a gene: 9. The CDR3 extends over 18 amino acids. The CDR3 DNA sequence: TGTGCTAGTGGTTTGGTACGGGCTTGGGACAGTAACACCGGGGAGCTGTTTTTT. As protein: CASGLVRAWDSNTGELFF. Full variable domain (remainder filled in from reference TRBV12-5 and TRBJ2-2): DARVTQTPRHKVTEMGQEVTMRCQPILGHNTVFWYRQTMMQGLELLAYFRNRAPLDDSGMPKDRFSAEMPDATLATLKIQPSEPRDSAVYFCASGLVRAWDSNTGELFFGEGSRLTVL.

CDR3 coding DNA: TGTGCCAGCAGCTTAGGAGGGGACAGCCCCCGATTCTATGGCTACACCTTC. It specifies CASSLGGDSPRFYGYTF. The V call is TRBV13, the J call TRBJ1-2, with 7 bases that match TRBD1. V trimming: 0 bases; J trimming: 4 bases; junction bases outside the gene matches: 11. Germline lookup yields CDR1 PRHDT and CDR2 FYEKMQ (reference sequence). This CDR3 has 17 residues.

For the CDR3, the DNA is TGTGCCAGCAGCCCCCCGGAGGGGGTCCCCTATGGCTACACCTTC. This sequence encodes CASSPPEGVPYGYTF. The chain combines TRBV13 with TRBJ1-2, with D possibly TRBD1 on 6 matching bases. Germline V gene lookup returns CDR1 PRHDT and CDR2 FYEKMQ (reference sequence). The CDR3 runs to 15 residues. Deletions cut 5 bases from V and 4 bases from J, with 17 bases between. Filled out from reference TRBV13 and TRBJ1-2, the complete variable domain reads AAGVIQSPRHLIKEKRETATLKCYPIPRHDTVYWYQQGPGQDPQFLISFYEKMQSDKGSIPDRFSAQQFSDYHSELNMSSLELGDSALYFCASSPPEGVPYGYTFGSGTRLTVV.

The CDR3 reads CASSYNYLTGELFF. CDR3 bases: TGTGCCAGCAGTTATAACTACCTTACCGGGGAGCTGTTTTTT. V is TRBV6-5 and J is TRBJ2-2; D uncertain. The V gene lost 3 bases and the J gene lost 5 bases, with 10 bases spanning the gap. From germline, CDR1 is MNHEY and CDR2 SVGAGI. The CDR3 loop spans 14 amino acids.

V usage is TRBV19 and J usage is TRBJ1-2; unclear D gene. Germline CDR1 reads LNHDA; CDR2 reads SQIVND (reference sequence). The CDR3 contains 13 residues. The ends were cut back, 3 bases at V and 4 bases at J, with 9 bases in the middle. The CDR3 DNA sequence: TGTGCCAGTAGTATCAGGTCTGCCTATGGCTACACCTTC. It is translated as CASSIRSAYGYTF. The full variable domain, rest sourced from reference TRBV19 and TRBJ1-2, is DGGITQSPKYLFRKEGQNVTLSCEQNLNHDAMYWYRQDPGQGLRLIYYSQIVNDFQKGDIAEGYSVSREKKESFPLTVTSAQKNPTAFYLCASSIRSAYGYTFGSGTRLTVV.

This clone has a single count. The rearrangement links TRBV2 to TRBJ1-2; 12 bases map to TRBD1. V trimming: 7 bases; J trimming: 9 bases; junction bases outside the gene matches: 6. CDR3 length: 13 residues. Germline CDR1 and CDR2: SNHLY and FYNNEI. The CDR3 DNA follows: TGTGCCAGCACCGGGACAGGGGGCGCGCGCTACACCTTC. Encoded protein: CASTGTGGARYTF.

The V gene is TRBV2, the J gene TRBJ1-2, with D perhaps TRBD1 (6 bases). Germline V gives CDR1 SNHLY, CDR2 FYNNEI. V lost 2 bases and J lost 3, with 13 bases in between. The CDR3 consists of 15 residues. CDR3 protein: CASSENPTGHYGYTF. CDR3 nucleotides: TGTGCCAGCAGTGAAAATCCGACAGGCCACTATGGCTACACCTTC.